This T cell receptor beta chain emerged from a study of vaccination effects on CD4 cells after COVID-19. V was clipped by 2 bases and J by 3 bases, with 8 bases between them. The CDR3 is 13 amino acids. The protocol was immunoSEQ multiplex PCR, while the TCRdb copy is restricted to in-frame clones and leaves out a portion. The sample holds 35,000 to 45,000 clones, about two thirds seen once. Concerning this clone: Its antigen is unknown.

Prior to sequencing, the ViraFEST assay stimulated PBMC with viral peptide pools, which expanded the antigen-specific CD4+ T cells. It was after 10 days of culture that CD4+ T cells were isolated. By PCR, the person was confirmed to have had SARS-CoV-2 infection between March and December 2020. This clonotype was obtained from a human donor who had a prior SARS-CoV-2 infection. The rearrangement joins TRBV12-3 or TRBV12-4 to TRBJ2-7, with D perhaps matching TRBD1 (5 bases). This specimen was CD4+ T cells from PBMCs cultured with HCoV-NL63 spike peptides, taken before COVID-19 vaccination. The CDR3 is CASSLYQGYEQYF. CDR3 coding DNA: TGTGCCAGCAGTTTATACCAGGGCTACGAGCAGTACTTC.